Below are 6 T cell receptor delta chains sequenced from a single sample in a study of gamma-delta T cells after stem cell transplantation. TCRdb re-processed the RT-PCR reads using CATT. The sample has 2,200 or so delta-chain clones, 3.8% seen once. The sequencing input was gamma-delta T cells. The receptors stem from a human donor. It is not recorded whose cells these are; they may come from a transplant donor.

Worth noting for this clone: Translating this DNA gives a protein that differs at residue 9 from the TCRdb one, which belongs to a much larger clone; a read error is likely, and the protein shown is this translation. The chain joins TRDV2 to TRDJ1; 9 nucleotides agree with TRDD3. Germline V gives CDR1 GEAIGNYY, CDR2 EKD. V lost 1 base to trimming and J lost 3 bases; unmatched junction nucleotides: 14. The CDR3 contains 18 residues. CDR3 protein: CACDTLGDARAVSDKLIF. CDR3 sequence (DNA): TGTGCCTGTGACACTCTGGGGGATGCGCGGGCGGTGTCCGATAAACTCATCTTT.

This clone was counted a few times. The TCRdb record carries a much larger clone's protein, which differs from this DNA's translation at residue 5; a read error is the likely cause, and the protein listed here is the DNA translation. V gene TRDV2 combines with J gene TRDJ1; 7 bases align to TRDD3. The length of the CDR3 is 17 residues. V dropped 3 bases and J dropped 0; count of bases not matched to a gene: 12. Germline loops: CDR1 GEAIGNYY, CDR2 EKD. Written as DNA, the CDR3 is TGTGCCTGTGACTTCGTACTGGGGACTACATACACCGATAAACTCATCTTT. Protein: CACDFVLGTTYTDKLIF.

This clone is labeled as medium-sized. The sample holds other DNA sequences that translate to the same CDR3. V is TRDV2 and J is TRDJ3, with 13 nucleotides matching TRDD3. V lost 3 bases to trimming and J lost 0 bases; unmatched junction nucleotides: 7. This CDR3 comprises 20 residues. The germline CDR1 and CDR2 sequences are GEAIGNYY and EKD. The CDR3 coding sequence is TGTGCCTGTGACGTTACTGGGGGATACGGAAGCTCCTGGGACACCCGACAGATGTTTTTC. Its translation: CACDVTGGYGSSWDTRQMFF.

Within the sample, this clone is medium-sized. This likely came from a read error, as a far larger clone is one base away. V usage is TRDV2 and J usage is TRDJ3; weak D call: TRDD3 (6 bases). With 0 bases removed from V and 1 base from J, the gap between germline ends came to 33 bases. The CDR3 totals 25 residues. Per the germline V gene, CDR1 is GEAIGNYY and CDR2 is EKD. The CDR3 DNA sequence: TGTGCCTGTGACACCGTGAGTGGACGGGGGACCCCGCTTCGTTTATCGTCCTGGGACACCCGACAGATGTTTTTC. Protein product: CACDTVSGRGTPLRLSSWDTRQMFF.

By sample fraction, this clone is medium-sized. The V call is TRDV2, the J call TRDJ3; the D is unclear. Germline CDR1 GEAIGNYY, CDR2 EKD. The germline V and J ends were trimmed by 0 bases and 0 bases, with 11 bases remaining between them. The CDR3 length is 18 residues. The CDR3 DNA sequence: TGTGCCTGTGACACCGCGGACAAAAGCTCCTGGGACACCCGACAGATGTTTTTC. It specifies CACDTADKSSWDTRQMFF.

This clone is labeled as medium-sized. This same CDR3 is encoded by further DNA sequences in the sample. The V call is TRDV2, the J call TRDJ1, with 13 bases aligning to TRDD3. V lost 1 base to trimming and J lost 2 bases; unmatched junction nucleotides: 9. The V gene's germline CDR1 is GEAIGNYY and CDR2 EKD. The CDR3 is 18 residues long. CDR3 DNA sequence: TGTGCCTGTGACACAATAACTGGGGGATACGCTGTGACCGATAAACTCATCTTT. This gives the protein CACDTITGGYAVTDKLIF.